The 13 T cell receptor beta chains reported below all come from one sample, sequenced in a study of radiation and T cells in renal cell carcinoma. Time point specified: blood 4 weeks post-SBRT, at nephrectomy. Treatment given: 15 Gy SBRT to primary tumor, nephrectomy 4 weeks later. Clones were sequenced by immunoSEQ multiplex PCR, and TCRdb holds only the in-frame ones, with some missing. The sample gives over 85,000 clones, 70% to 90% of which show up once; 9.4% is in the top ten. The sample here was blood, taken from a patient whose treatment included radiotherapy and nephrectomy. All receptors come from a man aged 45-65 years with renal cell carcinoma.

This clone was found a few times. The rearrangement joins TRBV5-1 to TRBJ2-5; 9 nucleotides agree with TRBD2. Germline loops: CDR1 SGHRS, CDR2 YFSETQ. The J segment lost 5 bases and the V segment lost 4 bases, leaving 9 bases of the junction unmatched. CDR3 length equals 15 residues. The DNA for the CDR3 is TGCGCCAGCAGCCAGGGACTAGCAGCATTCGAGACCCAGTACTTC. Protein sequence: CASSQGLAAFETQYF. Together with reference TRBV5-1 and TRBJ2-5, the CDR3 gives the full variable domain: KAGVTQTPRYLIKTRGQQVTLSCSPISGHRSVSWYQQTPGQGLQFLFEYFSETQRNKGNFPGRFSGRQFSNSRSEMNVSTLELGDSALYLCASSQGLAAFETQYFGPGTRLLVL.

This rearrangement joins TRBV5-1 to TRBJ1-1; 7 bases agree with TRBD1. The trim removed 4 bases at V and 6 bases at J, leaving 3 bases unmatched. CDR1 SGHRS and CDR2 YFSETQ come from the germline V gene. This CDR3 comprises 12 residues. CDR3 in DNA: TGCGCCAGCAGCGTCGACAGGGCTGAAGCTTTCTTT. This encodes CASSVDRAEAFF.

The chain is built from TRBV6-6 and TRBJ2-7; D gene ambiguous. Trimming cost V 5 bases and J 3 bases, with 5 bases left between them. The CDR3 loop spans 11 amino acids. Germline-derived CDR1 and CDR2 are MNHNY and SVGAGI (reference sequence). CDR3 coding DNA: TGTGCCAGCAGTCCCGACTACGAGCAGTACTTC. Amino acid sequence: CASSPDYEQYF.

The V call is TRBV7-2, the J call TRBJ2-1; D is possibly TRBD1 or TRBD2 (5 bases each). V was cut by 1 base and J by 7 bases, with 14 bases left in between. This CDR3 spans 15 amino acids. From germline, CDR1 is SGHTA and CDR2 FQGNSA. The CDR3 nucleotides read TGTGCCAGCAGCTTAGAAGGGACGAGTATGAATGAGCAGTTCTTC. It encodes CASSLEGTSMNEQFF.

This clone was counted between two and nine times. In DNA, the CDR3 is TGTGCCAGTAGTACCGTAGCAGGGAACGGTCAGCCCCAGCATTTT. It codes for CASSTVAGNGQPQHF. The V and J genes are TRBV19 and TRBJ1-5, with D possibly being TRBD1 (5 bases). This CDR3 is 15 amino acids long. Trimming cost V 4 bases and J 6 bases, with 16 bases left between them. Germline V gene sequence: CDR1 LNHDA, CDR2 SQIVND (reference sequence).

The genes are TRBV19 and TRBJ2-4; tentatively, D is TRBD1 (6 bases). Trimming took off 6 bases at V and 1 base at J, with 16 bases between the two ends. CDR1 and CDR2 from the germline V gene are LNHDA and SQIVND (reference sequence). CDR3 size: 16 residues. This CDR3 reads CASSFYRVGAKNIQYF. CDR3 sequence (DNA): TGTGCCAGTAGCTTCTACAGGGTTGGGGCCAAAAACATTCAGTACTTC.

This clone was detected only a few times. The V gene is TRBV6-1, the J gene TRBJ2-7; D is ambiguous. The germline gives CDR1 MNHNS, CDR2 SASEGT. The CDR3 length is 13 residues. Trimming removed 2 bases at V and 2 bases at J, with 7 bases between. CDR3 DNA: TGTGCCAGCAGTGAAAACAGCCCCTACGAGCAGTACTTC. It specifies CASSENSPYEQYF.

The sample holds one count of this clone. The chain couples TRBV6-5 to TRBJ2-5; possibly TRBD1 for D (6 bases). The DNA end is a closer match to TRBJ2-7, so the J assignment may be wrong. The germline V gene encodes CDR1 MNHEY and CDR2 SVGAGI. The CDR3 is 15 residues long. In DNA, the CDR3 is TGTGCCAGCAGTTACTCGCCGACAGGTATCATCGAGCAGTACTTC. Translating it yields CASSYSPTGIIEQYF.

The table lists this clone with a few counts. The CDR3 DNA is TGTGCCAGTAGTATGGGGACAGATCTCTCTGGAAACACCATATATTTT. Encoded protein: CASSMGTDLSGNTIYF. The chain uses TRBV19 and TRBJ1-3; 7 bases fit TRBD1. CDR3 length: 16 amino acids. The germline V gene encodes CDR1 LNHDA and CDR2 SQIVND (reference sequence). The ends lost 3 bases at V and 0 bases at J; junction bases unmatched: 5.

The chain joins TRBV2 to TRBJ2-2; TRBD2 matches at 8 bases. The CDR3 length is 15 residues. Losses at the gene ends were 4 bases for V and 2 bases for J; bases not matched to a gene: 3. Germline CDR1 reads SNHLY; CDR2 reads FYNNEI. Here the CDR3 reads CASSGGLGNTGELFF. The CDR3 DNA sequence: TGTGCCAGCAGTGGGGGACTAGGAAACACCGGGGAGCTGTTTTTT.

The chain is built from TRBV19 and TRBJ1-2; D gene ambiguous. V dropped 7 bases and J dropped 2 bases, with 14 bases sitting between them. The CDR3 sequence is 14 residues long. The germline V gene has CDR1 LNHDA and CDR2 SQIVND (reference sequence). The CDR3 is CASTHTSGNYGYTF. The CDR3 DNA reads as TGTGCCAGTACACACACGTCCGGGAACTATGGCTACACCTTC.

The table lists this clone with a few counts. The CDR3 bases are TGTGCCAGCAGCTCCGGACAGCTCTACGAGCAGTACTTC. It is translated as CASSSGQLYEQYF. V usage is TRBV7-8 and J usage is TRBJ2-7; TRBD1 is a possible D gene (6 bases). The CDR3 totals 13 residues. The V gene lost 4 bases and the J gene lost 3 bases, with 10 bases spanning the gap. The V gene's germline CDR1 is SGHVS and CDR2 FQNEAQ.

This clone was seen just once. In nucleotides, the CDR3 is TGTGCCAGCTCACGACAGGACGATCAGCCCCAGCATTTT. It specifies CASSRQDDQPQHF. The chain joins TRBV18 to TRBJ1-5, with a weak D call TRBD1 (6 bases). The CDR3 covers 13 residues. V lost 4 bases and J 5 bases, leaving 9 bases between the germline ends. Per germline, CDR1 KGHSH and CDR2 LQKENI. Full variable domain (missing parts from reference TRBV18 and TRBJ1-5): NAGVMQNPRHLVRRRGQEARLRCSPMKGHSHVYWYRQLPEEGLKFMVYLQKENIIDESGMPKERFSAEFPKEGPSILRIQQVVRGDSAAYFCASSRQDDQPQHFGDGTRLSIL.